This T cell receptor beta chain was captured in a study of human T cells and chemical hapten exposure. At the level of the study: The upper back received 0.01% DPC by patch testing, with results read at 6 days. Minor pooled library volume differences mainly drove per-sample TCR yield variation. The study's findings and limits: Significantly greater numbers of large CDR3 similarity clusters came from expanded TCRs than from controls.

TCRdb used MiXCR to reprocess the RACE reads, holding one entry per CDR3 protein. The sample comprises a few hundred thousand distinct CDR3 sequences, around 4.8% of which are singletons, and over 2% rests with the top ten. At least ten counts were recorded for this clonotype. The target antigen is unknown. The sample's time point: patch test 1, 2 weeks after DPC sensitization. This sample's treatment: therapeutic diphenylcyclopropenone sensitization with weekly scalp DPC. The study extracted total RNA from unfractionated whole blood. The length of the CDR3 is 9 residues. V and J are TRBV3-2 and TRBJ2-1. TRBV3-2 is a documented pseudogene. This specimen consisted of whole blood, obtained in connection with sensitization to the hapten diphenylcyclopropenone (DPC). This clonotype was sampled from a woman aged 50 to 60 with alopecia areata. Some clones in this sample may be carry-over from other donors' samples. The CDR3 DNA follows: TGTGCCAGCAACGGAGAGCAGTTCTTC. This codes for CASNGEQFF.